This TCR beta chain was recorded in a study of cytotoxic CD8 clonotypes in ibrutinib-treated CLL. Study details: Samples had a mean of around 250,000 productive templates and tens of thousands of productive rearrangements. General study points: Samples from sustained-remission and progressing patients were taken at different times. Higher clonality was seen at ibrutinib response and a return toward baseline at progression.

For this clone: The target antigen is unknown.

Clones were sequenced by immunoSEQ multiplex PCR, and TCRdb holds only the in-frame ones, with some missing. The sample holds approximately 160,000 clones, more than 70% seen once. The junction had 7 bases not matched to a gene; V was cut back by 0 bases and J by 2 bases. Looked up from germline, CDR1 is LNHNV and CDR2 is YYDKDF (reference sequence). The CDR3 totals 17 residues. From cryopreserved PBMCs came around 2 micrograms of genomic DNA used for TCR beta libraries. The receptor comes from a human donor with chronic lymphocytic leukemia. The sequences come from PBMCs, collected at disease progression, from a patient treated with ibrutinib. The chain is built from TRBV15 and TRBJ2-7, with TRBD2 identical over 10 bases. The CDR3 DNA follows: TGTGCCACCAGCAGAGAGAGAGCGGGAGGGGGGACCTACGAGCAGTACTTC. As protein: CATSRERAGGGTYEQYF. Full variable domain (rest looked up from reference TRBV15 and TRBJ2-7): DAMVIQNPRYQVTQFGKPVTLSCSQTLNHNVMYWYQQKSSQAPKLLFHYYDKDFNNEADTPDNFQSRRPNTSFCFLDIRSPGLGDTAMYLCATSRERAGGGTYEQYFGPGTRLTVT.